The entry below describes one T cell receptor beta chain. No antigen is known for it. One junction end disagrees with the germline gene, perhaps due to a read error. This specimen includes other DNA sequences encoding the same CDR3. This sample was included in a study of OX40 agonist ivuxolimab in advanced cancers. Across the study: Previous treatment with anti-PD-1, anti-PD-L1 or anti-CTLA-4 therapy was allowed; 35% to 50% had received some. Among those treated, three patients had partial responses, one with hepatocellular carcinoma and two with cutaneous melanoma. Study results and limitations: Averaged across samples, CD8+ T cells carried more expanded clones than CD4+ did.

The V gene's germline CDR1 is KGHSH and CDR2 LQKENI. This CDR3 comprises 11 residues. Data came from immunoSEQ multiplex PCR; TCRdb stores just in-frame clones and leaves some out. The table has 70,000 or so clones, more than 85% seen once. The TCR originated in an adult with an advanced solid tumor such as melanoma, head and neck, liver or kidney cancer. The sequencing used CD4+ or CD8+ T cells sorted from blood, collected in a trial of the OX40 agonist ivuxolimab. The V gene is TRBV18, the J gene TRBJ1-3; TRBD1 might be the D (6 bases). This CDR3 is CATGTLDTIYF. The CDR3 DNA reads TGCGCCACGGGGACATTGGACACCATATATTTT. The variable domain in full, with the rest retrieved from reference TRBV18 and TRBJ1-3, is NAGVMQNPRHLVRRRGQEARLRCSPMKGHSHVYWYRQLPEEGLKFMVYLQKENIIDESGMPKERFSAEFPKEGPSILRIQQVVRGDSAAYFCATGTLDTIYFGEGSWLTVV.